This passage covers 20 T cell receptor beta chains from one sample sequenced in a study of blood T cell repertoires in COVID-19. Clones were sequenced by immunoSEQ multiplex PCR, and TCRdb holds only the in-frame ones, with some missing. This table holds 30,000 to 40,000 clones, 75% to 90% found once. Sample: peripheral blood. Receptor source: a man aged 55 to 69 with active or convalescent COVID-19.

The gene calls are TRBV21-1 and TRBJ2-1; the DNA was not used to check the table's D call, TRBD2. TRBV21-1 is flagged as a pseudogene. The CDR3 is 16 residues long. The CDR3 sequence: CASSRIAGGLSNEQFF. The CDR3 DNA is TGTGCCAGCAGCAGAATAGCGGGAGGGCTTAGCAATGAGCAGTTCTTC.

Turning to this clone: Since the CDR3 does not end with the conserved phenylalanine or tryptophan, this likely comes from a read error. The DNA is omitted, as the CDR3 cannot be located on it reliably, and the CDR3 follows TCRdb's listing. The chain combines TRBV20-1 with TRBJ2-7; the D call TRBD1 from the table was never checked on the DNA. With termini counted, the CDR3 has 9 amino acids. From germline, CDR1 is DFQATT and CDR2 SNEGSKA (reference sequence). The CDR3: CSAPGTGKT.

The genes are TRBV3-1 (or the pseudogene TRBV3-2) and TRBJ1-3, with D unclear. The CDR3 covers 17 residues. V shed 4 bases and J shed 1 base, with 17 bases lying between them. Germline V lookup: CDR1 LGHDT, CDR2 YNNKEL (reference sequence). The CDR3 DNA sequence: TGTGCCAGCAGCCCAAAAGCGGGGTCGGTATCTGGAAACACCATATATTTT. Translating it yields CASSPKAGSVSGNTIYF.

J is TRBJ1-1 and V is TRBV5-1, with 8 bases matching TRBD1. J lost 7 bases, V lost 4 bases, and 6 bases had no gene match. This CDR3 is 13 amino acids long. The germline gives CDR1 SGHRS, CDR2 YFSETQ. CDR3 in DNA: TGCGCCAGCAGCATTGGACAGGGACTTGAAGCTTTCTTT. Encoded protein: CASSIGQGLEAFF.

This clone was observed a handful of times. The CDR3 region is CLSLGQGNTEAFF. In DNA form, the CDR3 reads TGTTTGAGTCTAGGACAGGGGAACACTGAAGCTTTCTTT. The genes are TRBV6-5 and TRBJ1-1; 8 bases match TRBD1. The CDR3 contains 13 residues. The germline gives CDR1 MNHEY, CDR2 SVGAGI.

The gene calls are TRBV7-9 and TRBJ1-1; D not resolved. CDR3 size: 15 residues. Germline CDR1 SEHNR, CDR2 FQNEAQ (reference sequence). Trimming cost V 4 bases and J 1 base, with 13 bases left between them. The CDR3 sequence: CASSSRRGKNTEAFF. For the CDR3, the DNA is TGTGCCAGCAGCTCCCGTCGCGGCAAGAACACTGAAGCTTTCTTT.

The chain links TRBV6-5 to TRBJ2-7; the match to TRBD2 covers 10 bases. Germline V gene sequence: CDR1 MNHEY, CDR2 SVGAGI. V shed 8 bases, J shed 6 bases, and the junction held 13 bases outside the gene matches. This CDR3 is built from 15 residues. CDR3 sequence: CASVRAGGAVSEQYV. CDR3 coding DNA: TGTGCCAGCGTCCGAGCGGGAGGGGCGGTTTCCGAGCAGTACGTC.

The chain joins TRBV5-1 to TRBJ2-3, with 9 bases fitting TRBD2. Germline V CDR1 and CDR2: SGHRS, YFSETQ. The trim removed 2 bases at V and 4 bases at J, leaving 5 bases unmatched. This CDR3 has 15 residues. The CDR3 nucleotides are TGCGCCAGCAGCTTATCGACTAGCGGTCCAGATACGCAGTATTTT. Translating gives CASSLSTSGPDTQYF.

The chain links TRBV24-1 to TRBJ2-1; 12 positions match TRBD2. With 4 bases clipped from V and 10 bases from J, the junction kept 7 bases outside the gene matches. The CDR3 extends over 15 amino acids. Germline CDR1 KGHDR, CDR2 SFDVKD. This chain's CDR3 is CATSELAGGPGEQFF. CDR3 DNA sequence: TGTGCCACCAGTGAGCTAGCGGGAGGGCCGGGGGAGCAGTTCTTC.

The chain combines TRBV6-5 with TRBJ1-2, with TRBD1 matching over 8 bases. CDR1 is MNHEY, CDR2 SVGAGI, per germline. The CDR3 covers 12 residues. The V gene end was trimmed by 9 bases and the J gene end by 5 bases; junction bases not matched to a gene: 5. The CDR3 nucleotides read TGTGCCAGTAGGGACAGGCCTTATGGCTACACCTTC. Translating gives CASRDRPYGYTF.

The chain combines TRBV1 with TRBJ2-2; no DNA check was done on the table's D call, TRBD2. TRBV1 is listed as a pseudogene. The CDR3 loop spans 17 amino acids. This CDR3 reads CTSSQDLAGTSGGELFF. The CDR3 DNA sequence: TGCACCAGCAGCCAAGATCTCGCCGGGACTAGCGGGGGGGAGCTGTTTTTT.

The genes are TRBV3-1 (or the pseudogene TRBV3-2) and TRBJ1-5; 8 bases line up with TRBD1. With 4 bases clipped from V and 5 bases from J, the junction kept 1 base outside the gene matches. The germline V gene has CDR1 LGHDT and CDR2 YNNKEL (reference sequence). The CDR3 has 13 residues. CDR3 bases: TGTGCCAGCAGCCTGACAGGGGATCAGCCCCAGCATTTT. It is translated as CASSLTGDQPQHF.

The CDR3: CASSQGGGAFQETQYF. For the CDR3, the DNA is TGTGCCAGCAGCCAAGGTGGGGGGGCGTTCCAAGAGACCCAGTACTTC. The chain recombines TRBV3-1 (or the pseudogene TRBV3-2) with TRBJ2-5; D might be TRBD2 (7 bases). Germline lookup yields CDR1 LGHDT and CDR2 YNNKEL (reference sequence). Trimming pared 1 base from V and 1 base from J, leaving 13 bases between. This CDR3 has 16 residues.

The chain is built from TRBV15 and TRBJ2-1, with 13 bases that match TRBD2. CDR1 is LNHNV, CDR2 YYDKDF, per germline (reference sequence). V gave up 4 bases and J gave up 3 bases; unmatched junction bases: 6. The CDR3 is made up of 17 amino acids. The CDR3 sequence is CATSNELAGGIYNEQFF. CDR3 in DNA: TGTGCCACCAGCAACGAACTAGCGGGGGGGATCTACAATGAGCAGTTCTTC.

The chain combines TRBV5-6 with TRBJ1-2; 7 nucleotides match TRBD1. J lost 8 bases, V lost 5 bases, and 9 bases had no gene match. Germline V gene lookup returns CDR1 SGHDT and CDR2 YYEEEE. The CDR3 length is 13 residues. The CDR3 DNA sequence: TGTGCCAGCAGTCCCGACAGGGCCTGGGGCTACACCTTC. It is translated as CASSPDRAWGYTF.

The chain is built from TRBV19 and TRBJ2-7; 8 nucleotides align to TRBD1. CDR3 length: 13 residues. The germline V gene has CDR1 LNHDA and CDR2 SQIVND (reference sequence). The J segment lost 3 bases and the V segment lost 3 bases, leaving 1 base of the junction unmatched. For the CDR3, the DNA is TGTGCCAGTAGTATCACAGGGGGCTACGAGCAGTACGTC. Translated: CASSITGGYEQYV.

The chain is built from TRBV11-2 and TRBJ1-2; 12 bases are shared with TRBD1. V lost 1 base and J lost 7; bases outside the gene matches: 4. The CDR3 contains 15 residues. Germline loops: CDR1 SGHAT, CDR2 FQNNGV. The CDR3 sequence is CASSLAGQGAIGYTF. The CDR3 coding sequence is TGTGCCAGCAGCTTAGCGGGACAGGGGGCGATTGGCTACACCTTC.

The genes are TRBV7-9 and TRBJ2-2, with D perhaps matching TRBD2 (5 bases). The germline V and J ends were trimmed by 2 bases and 3 bases, with 10 bases remaining between them. The CDR3 covers 15 residues. Germline CDR1 SEHNR, CDR2 FQNEAQ (reference sequence). As DNA, the CDR3 is TGTGCCAGCAGCTTAATGGCGGGTTACACCGGGGAGCTGTTTTTT. Translating gives CASSLMAGYTGELFF.

This clone is a singleton in its sample. The chain combines TRBV27 with TRBJ2-5; 13 positions match TRBD2. This CDR3 comprises 14 residues. The trim removed 2 bases at V and 9 bases at J, leaving 3 bases unmatched. Germline V gene data show CDR1 as MNHEY and CDR2 as SMNVEV (reference sequence). CDR3 nucleotides: TGTGCCAGCAGTTTAACTAGCGGGAGGGCGCCCCAGTACTTC. It translates to CASSLTSGRAPQYF.

The chain joins TRBV9 to TRBJ1-1; D is perhaps TRBD1 (5 bases). V was shortened by 0 bases and J by 0 bases, with 12 bases between the two germline ends. There are 16 residues in the CDR3. Germline assignment: CDR1 SGDLS and CDR2 YYNGEE. The CDR3 protein is CASSVGAGQVNTEAFF. Here the CDR3 DNA reads TGTGCCAGCAGCGTAGGGGCAGGGCAAGTGAACACTGAAGCTTTCTTT.